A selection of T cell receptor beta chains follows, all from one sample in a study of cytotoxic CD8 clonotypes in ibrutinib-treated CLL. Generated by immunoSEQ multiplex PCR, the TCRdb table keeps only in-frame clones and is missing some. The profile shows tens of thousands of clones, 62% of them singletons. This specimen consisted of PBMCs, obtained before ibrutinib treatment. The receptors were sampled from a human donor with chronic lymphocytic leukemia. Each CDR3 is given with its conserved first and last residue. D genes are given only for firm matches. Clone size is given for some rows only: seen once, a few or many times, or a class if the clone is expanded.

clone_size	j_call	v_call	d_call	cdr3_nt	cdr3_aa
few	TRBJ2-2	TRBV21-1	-	TGTGCCAGCAGCAAAGGCGTCGACACCGGGGAGCTGTTTTTT	CASSKGVDTGELFF
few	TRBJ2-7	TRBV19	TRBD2	TGTGCCAGTAGTTTAGCGGGGACCGAGCAGTACTTC	CASSLAGTEQYF
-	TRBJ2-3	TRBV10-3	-	TGTGCCATCAGTGTGGGGGGTGCGGGCACAGATACGCAGTATTTT	CAISVGGAGTDTQYF
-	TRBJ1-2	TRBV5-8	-	TGTGCCAGCAGCTTAAGGGGCTATGGCTACACCTTC	CASSLRGYGYTF
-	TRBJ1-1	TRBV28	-	TGTGCCAGCAGTCCCTCAGGGGTGCGAGGGACTGAAGCTTTCTTT	CASSPSGVRGTEAFF
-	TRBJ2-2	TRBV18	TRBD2	TGTGCCAGCTCACCACAGAGCGGGGCTACGAACACCGGGGAGCTGTTTTTT	CASSPQSGATNTGELFF
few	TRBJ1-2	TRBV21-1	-	TGTGCCAGTGGGGGACAGGGTGGGGACTATGGCTACACCTTC	CASGGQGGDYGYTF
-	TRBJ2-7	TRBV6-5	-	TGTGCCAGCAGTTACTCGACGCGGAGCGCCTACGAGCAGTACTTC	CASSYSTRSAYEQYF
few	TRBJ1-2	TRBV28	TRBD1	TGTGCCAGTCAGGGGGCTGACTATGGCTACACCTTC	CASQGADYGYTF
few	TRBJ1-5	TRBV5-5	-	TGTGCCAGCAGCTTGGCAGGGTCTCAGCCCCAGCATTTT	CASSLAGSQPQHF
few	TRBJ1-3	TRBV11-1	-	TGTGCCAGCAGAGAGGACAGCGGAAACACCATATATTTT	CASREDSGNTIYF
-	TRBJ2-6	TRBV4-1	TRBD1	TGCGCCAGCAGCCAATCGTCGGCGGCAGGGGGCCGCTTGGGCTCTGGGGCCAACGTCCTGACTTTC	CASSQSSAAGGRLGSGANVLTF
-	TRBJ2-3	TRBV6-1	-	TGTGCCAGCAGTGAGCAGGGTGGAACAGATACGCAGTATTTT	CASSEQGGTDTQYF
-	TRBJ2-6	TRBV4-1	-	TGCGCCAGCAGCCCCGGGACTCCCCGCGGCTCTGGGGCCAACGTCCTGACTTTC	CASSPGTPRGSGANVLTF
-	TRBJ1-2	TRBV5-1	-	TGCGCCAGCAGCTTGGCGGGGCCACCAGGCGGGACGGCCTATGGCTACACCTTC	CASSLAGPPGGTAYGYTF
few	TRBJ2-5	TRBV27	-	TGTGCCAGCAAACTCACCGGGTGGGGCGCCACCCAAGAGACCCAGTACTTC	CASKLTGWGATQETQYF
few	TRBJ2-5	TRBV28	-	TGTGCCAGCAGTTTCCCTGGAGGGCGGGAGACCCAGTACTTC	CASSFPGGRETQYF
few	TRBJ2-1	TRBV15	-	TGTGCCACCAGCAGCAGGAAGGAGAAACACAATGAGCAGTTCTTC	CATSSRKEKHNEQFF
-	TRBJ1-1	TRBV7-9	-	TGTGCCAGCAGCTCCCGAGGCAAACAAGAAGCTTTCTTT	CASSSRGKQEAFF
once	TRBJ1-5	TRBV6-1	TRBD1	TGTGCCAGCAGCCTACAGGGGTATAGCAATCAGCCCCAGCATTTT	CASSLQGYSNQPQHF
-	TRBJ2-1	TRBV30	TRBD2	TGTGCCTGGAGTGTGTCTCTAGCGGGGGAGAGCTCCTACAATGAGCAGTTCTTC	CAWSVSLAGESSYNEQFF
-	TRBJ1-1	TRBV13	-	TGTGCCAGCAGCCCTCGTTTTGGGTGGGCTGAAGCTTTCTTT	CASSPRFGWAEAFF
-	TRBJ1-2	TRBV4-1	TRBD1	TGCGCCAGCAGCCCCCGGGACAGGCCCAGCGAGGGCTACACCTTC	CASSPRDRPSEGYTF
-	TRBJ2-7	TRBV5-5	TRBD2	TGTGCCAGCAGCTTGGCATCCTCGAGCGGGACTAACTACGAGCAGTACTTC	CASSLASSSGTNYEQYF
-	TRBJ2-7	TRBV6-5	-	TGTGCCAGCAGTTATCTCGGGCGGACCCGTGACGAGCAGTACTTC	CASSYLGRTRDEQYF
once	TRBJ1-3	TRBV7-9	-	TGTGCCAGCAGCCCTGGGACTGCTGGAAACACCATATATTTT	CASSPGTAGNTIYF